This T cell receptor (beta chain) was obtained from a study of blood T cell repertoires in COVID-19. For the study at large: PBMCs, B-cell-depleted T cells, or T cells were the source of the cDNA or gDNA that made up the material.

Per the original methods: Estimation of nucleated cell counts was performed using reference gene primer amplification. Produced via immunoSEQ multiplex PCR; TCRdb's table is partial and in-frame only. V and J calls and clone size are given by that table; D and trimming were obtained from the DNA. The table records tens of thousands of clones, about 92% of them present only once. For this clone: At one of its ends the junction is not consistent with the germline gene, which may arise from a read error. Other DNA sequences in this specimen translate into the identical CDR3.

The source of this sequence is a woman aged 45 to 65 in a cohort sampled during active COVID-19. Sequences were obtained from peripheral blood.

Here the CDR3 DNA reads TGCGCCAGCAGCTTGACCGGACAGGTTCGAGCCTACGAGCAGTACTTT. The encoded protein is CASSLTGQVRAYEQYF. This rearrangement joins TRBV5-1 to TRBJ2-7, with 7 bases lining up with TRBD1. Germline V CDR1 and CDR2: SGHRS, YFSETQ. The CDR3 is made up of 16 amino acids.